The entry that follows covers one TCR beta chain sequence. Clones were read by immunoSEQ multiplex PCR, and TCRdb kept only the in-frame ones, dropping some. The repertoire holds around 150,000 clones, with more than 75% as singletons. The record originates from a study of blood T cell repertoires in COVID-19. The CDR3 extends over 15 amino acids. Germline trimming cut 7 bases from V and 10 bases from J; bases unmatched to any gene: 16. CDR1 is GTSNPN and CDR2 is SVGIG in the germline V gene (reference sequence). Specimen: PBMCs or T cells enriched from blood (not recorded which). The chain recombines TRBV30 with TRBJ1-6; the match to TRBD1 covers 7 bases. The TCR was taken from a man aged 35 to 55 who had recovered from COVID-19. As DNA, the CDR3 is TGTGCCTTGAACAGAGGTGGAGGGGGCCTATCACCCCTCCACTTT. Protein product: CALNRGGGGLSPLHF.